One T cell receptor beta chain is described in this entry. What it recognizes is unknown. This entry comes from a study of beta chain features in type 1 diabetes. Study-level results: PCR might show a preference for shorter templates, equally across patients and controls. Patients showed naive, central memory and Treg TCRB repertoires that appeared more similar than those of healthy donors. The study found fewer insertions and more deletions at VDJ junctions in type 1 diabetes patients.

The CDR3 contains 17 residues. Germline loops: CDR1 MGHDK, CDR2 SYGVNS. With 3 bases removed from V and 5 bases from J, the gap between germline ends came to 23 bases. Reverse transcribing all isolated RNA meant expressed TCRB transcripts were sequenced. The table came from immunoSEQ multiplex PCR; TCRdb's copy has only in-frame clones and leaves some out. The data show 600,000 to 650,000 clones, about 14% seen once. Sample: naive CD4+ T cells from blood. This clonotype was sampled from a man aged 18 to 30 in good health. This sequence joins TRBV25-1 and TRBJ2-7; the D gene could be TRBD1 or TRBD2 (5 bases each). CDR3: CASSDGEGYRGNHEQYF. The CDR3 DNA reads as TGTGCCAGCAGTGACGGGGAAGGGTATAGGGGTAACCACGAGCAGTACTTC.